Given below is one TCR beta chain in context. This sample was taken from a study of T cell changes during pregnancy in multiple sclerosis. There are 13 residues in the CDR3. Germline V CDR1 and CDR2: WSHSY, SAAADI. Losses at the gene ends were 6 bases for V and 3 bases for J; bases not matched to a gene: 1. Data came from immunoSEQ multiplex PCR; TCRdb stores just in-frame clones and leaves some out. The sample holds about 66,000 clones, about 91% seen once. V and J are TRBV10-2 and TRBJ1-1, with 10 nucleotides matching TRBD1. Source: CD8+ T cells from peripheral blood mononuclear cells, taken before pregnancy. The sequence derives from a female donor with multiple sclerosis, enrolled in a pregnancy study. CDR3 nucleotides: TGCGCCAGCAGCGGGACAGGGGACACTGAAGCTTTCTTT. This gives the protein CASSGTGDTEAFF.